Sequencing of this T cell receptor beta chain was carried out in a study of human T cells and chemical hapten exposure. As to time point: pre-sensitization, week 0. Treatment specified: therapeutic diphenylcyclopropenone sensitization with weekly scalp DPC. Blood draws came before every patch-test application. Each donor was an alopecia patient between 18 and 70 years of age who qualified for DPC. TCRdb itself ran the RACE reads through MiXCR, one entry per CDR3 protein. The sample includes about 380,000 distinct CDR3 sequences, approximately 5.1% of them seen just once. Germline CDR1 is LGHNT and CDR2 is FRNRAP. The CDR3 is made up of 12 amino acids. Trimming removed 1 base from V and 3 bases from J, with 4 bases in between.

This sample comprised whole blood, obtained in connection with sensitization to the hapten diphenylcyclopropenone (DPC). The chain has TRBV12-5 and TRBJ2-7; D call uncertain. This receptor was obtained from a woman between 45 and 65 years old with alopecia areata. Some clones in this sample may be carry-over from other donors' samples. CDR3 region: CASGLAHYEQYF. CDR3 coding DNA: TGTGCTAGTGGTTTGGCCCACTACGAGCAGTACTTC.